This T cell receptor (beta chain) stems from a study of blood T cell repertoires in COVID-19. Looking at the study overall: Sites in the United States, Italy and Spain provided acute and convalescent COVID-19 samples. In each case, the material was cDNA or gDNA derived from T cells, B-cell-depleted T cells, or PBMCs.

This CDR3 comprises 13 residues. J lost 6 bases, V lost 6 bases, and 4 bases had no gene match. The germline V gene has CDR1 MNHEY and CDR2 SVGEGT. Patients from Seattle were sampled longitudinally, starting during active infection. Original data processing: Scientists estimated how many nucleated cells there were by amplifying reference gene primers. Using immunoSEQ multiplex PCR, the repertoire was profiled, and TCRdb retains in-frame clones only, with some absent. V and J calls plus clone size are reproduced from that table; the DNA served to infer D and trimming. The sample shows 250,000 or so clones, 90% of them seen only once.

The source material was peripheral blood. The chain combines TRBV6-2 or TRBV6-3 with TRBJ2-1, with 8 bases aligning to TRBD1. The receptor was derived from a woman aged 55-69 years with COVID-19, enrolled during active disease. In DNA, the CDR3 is TGTGCCAGCAGCCGACAGGGGAGCAATGAGCAGTTCTTC. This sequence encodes CASSRQGSNEQFF.